This TCR beta chain was captured by sequencing in a study of cytomegalovirus exposure and HLA in healthy donors. Looked up from germline, CDR1 is SGHTA and CDR2 is FQGTGA. The CDR3 is 15 amino acids. J was trimmed by 10 bases and V by 4 bases; bases with no gene match: 11. The study ran its PCR with 60 Vbeta and 13 Jbeta primers. The method was immunoSEQ multiplex PCR; TCRdb's version includes in-frame clones alone and lacks a portion of them. The table has 80,000 or so clones, about 60% seen once. Sequencing input: PBMCs. This receptor was taken from a man under 40 in good health and CMV-seropositive. V usage is TRBV7-3 and J usage is TRBJ2-1, with 9 bases matching TRBD1. CDR3 nucleotide sequence: TGTGCCAGCAGCTCCGGGACAGGGCCCTCTACAGAGCAGTTCTTC. Protein: CASSSGTGPSTEQFF.